This TCR beta chain was retrieved from a study of T cells in tuberculosis. Across the whole study: T cells were selected with CD1B tetramers loaded with glucose monomycolate.

On average about 100,000 T cells per donor were immunosequenced. V was pared by 0 bases and J by 5 bases, with 7 bases between. Germline-derived CDR1 and CDR2 are LGHNA and YSLEER. This CDR3 has 13 residues. The protocol was immunoSEQ multiplex PCR, while the TCRdb copy is restricted to in-frame clones and leaves out a portion. This table holds 28,000 or so clones, around 87% found once. Study-level results: Using the GMM-specific repertoire gave about 87% accuracy versus approximately 66% with motifs. Active tuberculosis patients had shorter CDR3-alpha; the beta difference was nonsignificant.

On this clone itself: What it recognizes is unknown.

The chain links TRBV4-3 to TRBJ1-2; D ambiguous. This sequence originates from a donor aged 10-29 years with latent tuberculosis or without tuberculosis infection. Material: PBMCs. Here the CDR3 reads CASSQDGEYGYTF. The DNA for the CDR3 is TGCGCCAGCAGCCAAGATGGGGAGTATGGCTACACCTTC.